One TCR beta chain is described in this entry. V was cut by 3 bases and J by 5 bases, with 11 bases left in between. CDR1 and CDR2 (germline): LNHDA, SQIVND (reference sequence). There are 14 residues in the CDR3. The source of the sample is a study of blood T cell repertoires in COVID-19. This table comes from immunoSEQ multiplex PCR, and its TCRdb copy is limited to in-frame clones, with some not included. The sample lists some 25,000 clones, 80% to 90% occurring once. What was sequenced was peripheral blood. The receptor comes from a man between 65 and 80 years old with acute or convalescent COVID-19. V and J are TRBV19 and TRBJ2-1, with D possibly matching TRBD1 (5 bases). In DNA form, the CDR3 reads TGTGCCAGTAGTATCTCACAGGACAACAATGAGCAGTTCTTC. This sequence encodes CASSISQDNNEQFF.